This TCR beta chain was profiled in a study of blood T cell repertoires in COVID-19. As for the study in general: Donors in the United States, Italy and Spain gave samples during acute or convalescent COVID-19.

Clones were read by immunoSEQ multiplex PCR, and TCRdb kept only the in-frame ones, dropping some. Of more than 95,000 clones listed, 75% to 95% were seen once; the top ten hold under 2%. V lost 1 base, J lost 4 bases, and 14 bases lay in between. This CDR3 has 16 residues. Germline assignment: CDR1 MGHRA and CDR2 YSYEKL. The chain combines TRBV4-1 with TRBJ2-1; perhaps TRBD1 as D (7 bases). The sequence was obtained from a human donor with active COVID-19. The donor label of this sample is uncertain. The source material was peripheral blood. The CDR3 DNA is TGCGCCAGCAGCCAAGTTGGCAGGGGGGCATACAATGAGCAGTTCTTC. This translates into CASSQVGRGAYNEQFF.